One and the same sample provided the 18 T cell receptor beta chains below, sequenced in a study of blood T cell repertoires in COVID-19 (dated by TCRdb to between 2020 and 2021). Library preparation used the immunoSEQ multiplex PCR assay. TCRdb obtained this table from immuneACCESS and retained in-frame rearrangements with V and J assigned. These tables miss some clones; where compared with another copy, unresolved V genes account for less than half of the shortfall, and the remainder is unexplained. The sample table lists about 120,000 clones, over 55% of them with a count of one. The ten largest make up 2% to 2.5% of the sample. Sequenced sample: peripheral blood. Receptors originate from a woman aged 70 to 79 with acute or convalescent COVID-19.

The rearrangement links TRBV11-2 to TRBJ1-2, with 9 bases aligning to TRBD1. CDR1 is SGHAT, CDR2 FQNNGV, per germline. This CDR3 has 13 amino acids. The J segment lost 4 bases and the V segment lost 6 bases, leaving 3 bases of the junction unmatched. This CDR3 reads CASSVTGGYGYTF. The CDR3 coding sequence is TGTGCCAGCAGTGTGACAGGGGGCTATGGCTACACCTTC. The variable domain in full, completed from reference TRBV11-2 and TRBJ1-2, reads EAGVAQSPRYKIIEKRQSVAFWCNPISGHATLYWYQQILGQGPKLLIQFQNNGVVDDSQLPKDRFSAERLKGVDSTLKIQPAKLEDSAVYLCASSVTGGYGYTFGSGTRLTVV.

This chain joins TRBV5-4 and TRBJ1-2; TRBD1 aligns across 9 bases. From germline, CDR1 is SGHNT and CDR2 YYREEE (reference sequence). The CDR3 has 18 amino acids. Trimming took 2 bases from V and 0 from J; bases not matched to a gene: 11. CDR3 sequence reads: CASSLPPGQGFANYGYTF. For the CDR3, the DNA is TGTGCCAGCAGCTTACCTCCGGGACAGGGATTCGCTAACTATGGCTACACCTTC.

The gene calls are TRBV27 and TRBJ1-2, with D possibly being TRBD1 (5 bases). Trimming cost V 8 bases and J 2 bases, with 6 bases left between them. This CDR3 has 11 amino acids. Germline V gives CDR1 MNHEY, CDR2 SMNVEV (reference sequence). As DNA, the CDR3 is TGTGCCAGCGGACAAAACTATGGCTACACCTTC. Translation: CASGQNYGYTF.

The genes are TRBV27 and TRBJ1-2; 9 nucleotides align to TRBD1. CDR3 length equals 14 residues. The germline CDR1 and CDR2 sequences are MNHEY and SMNVEV (reference sequence). V trimming: 6 bases; J trimming: 5 bases; junction bases outside the gene matches: 7. In DNA, the CDR3 is TGTGCCAGCAGAACAGGGGGCGCTGGGTATGGCTACACCTTC. Its protein is CASRTGGAGYGYTF.

The chain employs TRBV10-2 and TRBJ2-7; 14 bases line up with TRBD2. The junction had 3 bases not matched to a gene; V was cut back by 4 bases and J by 4 bases. Germline assignment: CDR1 WSHSY and CDR2 SAAADI. The CDR3 covers 15 residues. The CDR3 here is CASSGTSGRLYEQYF. The CDR3 DNA reads TGCGCCAGCAGTGGGACTAGCGGGAGGTTATACGAGCAGTACTTC.

CDR3 bases: TGTGCCAGCAGTGATAGCGGTTTCGATCGATATGGCTACACCTTC. Translated: CASSDSGFDRYGYTF. This chain joins TRBV6-1 and TRBJ1-2; D uncertain. This CDR3 is 15 amino acids long. V was shortened by 3 bases and J by 5 bases, with 16 bases between the two germline ends. Germline values: CDR1 MNHNS, CDR2 SASEGT.

The CDR3 sequence: CASSLVGGDRSSYEQYF. CDR3 bases: TGTGCCAGCAGCTTAGTAGGGGGCGATCGGAGCTCCTACGAGCAGTACTTC. This sequence joins TRBV7-2 and TRBJ2-7; TRBD1 aligns across 7 bases. CDR3 size: 17 residues. Germline V gene data show CDR1 as SGHTA and CDR2 as FQGNSA. V gave up 1 base and J gave up 0 bases; unmatched junction bases: 9.

The V gene is TRBV5-1, the J gene TRBJ1-2; no clear D. The ends were cut back, 6 bases at V and 6 bases at J, with 18 bases in the middle. CDR3 length: 14 residues. CDR1 and CDR2 from the germline V gene are SGHRS and YFSETQ. CDR3 in DNA: TGCGCCAGCAAATATGGCCTTTTGGGAGATGGCTACACCTTC. As protein: CASKYGLLGDGYTF.

The CDR3 DNA is TGTGCCAGCAGCTTAGCGGGAGGGGTAAATGGCTACACCTTC. This sequence encodes CASSLAGGVNGYTF. The rearrangement links TRBV7-9 to TRBJ1-2, with D perhaps matching TRBD1 (5 bases). The V end was cut by 0 bases, the J end by 6 bases, with 11 bases between. The CDR3 consists of 14 residues. Germline V gene lookup returns CDR1 SEHNR and CDR2 FQNEAQ (reference sequence).

This chain uses TRBV7-9 with TRBJ2-2; possibly TRBD1 for D (5 bases). Germline values: CDR1 SEHNR, CDR2 FQNEAQ (reference sequence). The CDR3 is 12 residues long. Trimming left V 10 bases short and J 6 bases short, with 12 bases between. The CDR3 region has the DNA TGTGCCATCCAGCTAGGGGCCGGGGAGCTGTTTTTT. This codes for CAIQLGAGELFF.

The chain carries TRBV28 and TRBJ2-7; a possible D gene is TRBD1 (5 bases). This CDR3 comprises 16 residues. Trimming pared 5 bases from V and 1 base from J, leaving 18 bases between. CDR1 MDHEN and CDR2 SYDVKM come from the germline V gene. The CDR3 bases are TGTGCCAGCAGTCGCGTGGACACCCGGATATCCTACGAGCAGTACTTC. Translation: CASSRVDTRISYEQYF.

This rearrangement joins TRBV28 to TRBJ2-1; no clear D. Looked up from germline, CDR1 is MDHEN and CDR2 is SYDVKM. V was clipped by 3 bases and J by 1 base, with 10 bases between them. The CDR3 consists of 15 residues. CDR3 sequence reads: CASSFYGLSYNEQFF. The CDR3 region has the DNA TGTGCCAGCAGTTTTTATGGGCTATCCTACAATGAGCAGTTCTTC.

The table lists this clone with a count of one. V and J are TRBV29-1 and TRBJ1-1; D not certain. The V end was cut by 2 bases, the J end by 3 bases, with 10 bases between. The length of the CDR3 is 13 residues. The germline V gene encodes CDR1 SQVTM and CDR2 ANQGSEA. The CDR3 protein is CSVESMGDTEAFF. CDR3 DNA sequence: TGCAGCGTTGAAAGTATGGGAGACACTGAAGCTTTCTTT.

J is TRBJ1-2 and V is TRBV7-2; possible D gene TRBD1, 6 bases. This CDR3 has 15 residues. Germline loops: CDR1 SGHTA, CDR2 FQGNSA. Trimming took off 0 bases at V and 7 bases at J, with 15 bases between the two ends. This chain's CDR3 is CASSLAAGGAGGYTF. In DNA form, the CDR3 reads TGTGCCAGCAGCTTAGCGGCTGGGGGCGCGGGTGGCTACACCTTC.

This clone was recorded once. This chain links TRBV2 with TRBJ1-6; 9 bases fit TRBD1. The V segment lost 1 base and the J segment 7 bases; nucleotides outside the gene matches: 2. CDR3 length: 15 amino acids. Per germline, CDR1 SNHLY and CDR2 FYNNEI. The DNA of the CDR3 is TGTGCCAGCAGTGAAGGGGACAGGGAGAATTCACCCCTCCACTTT. This codes for CASSEGDRENSPLHF.

This clone has more than one count but fewer than ten. The sample holds other DNA sequences that translate to the same CDR3. The chain combines TRBV4-3 with TRBJ1-2; the D is unclear. Germline loops: CDR1 LGHNA, CDR2 YSLEER. This CDR3 has 13 amino acids. Trimming shortened V by 0 bases and J by 5 bases, and 7 bases separated the two germline ends. The CDR3: CASSQDRGYGYTF. The CDR3 DNA follows: TGCGCCAGCAGCCAAGATCGGGGTTATGGCTACACCTTC.

The gene calls are TRBV3-1 (or the pseudogene TRBV3-2) and TRBJ1-1; D ambiguous. With 1 base removed from V and 8 bases from J, the gap between germline ends came to 14 bases. Germline CDR1 reads LGHDT; CDR2 reads YNNKEL (reference sequence). The CDR3 sequence is 14 residues long. For the CDR3, the DNA is TGTGCCAGCAGCCAAGCAGGCACTTTAGACGAAGCTTTCTTT. Protein: CASSQAGTLDEAFF.

The gene calls are TRBV7-2 and TRBJ2-1; D not certain. The V and J ends lost 2 bases and 10 bases respectively, with 15 bases between them. The CDR3 consists of 14 residues. Germline lookup yields CDR1 SGHTA and CDR2 FQGNSA. Here the CDR3 DNA reads TGTGCCAGCAGCTTAATGGCCAATTATGCAGAGCAGTTCTTC. Protein product: CASSLMANYAEQFF.